This is a list of T cell receptor beta chains from one sample in a study of identical twins. One entry per CDR3 protein, called by TCRdb with MiXCR from the 5' RACE reads. The table shows approximately 230,000 distinct CDR3 sequences, with more than 12% occurring only once. The specimen was memory (CD45RO+) T cells sorted from blood. The source is a woman aged 18-30 years in good health. Each CDR3 is given with its conserved first and last residue. The order of the fields is V gene, D gene, clone size, J gene, CDR3 length, CDR3 protein, CDR3 DNA. A D gene is named only where the DNA matches it firmly. Clone size is given for some rows only: seen once, a few or many times, or a class if the clone is expanded.

TRBV12-3/TRBV12-4	TRBD2	NA	TRBJ2-5	15	CASSPQPGGLETQYF	TGTGCCAGCAGTCCCCAGCCGGGAGGGCTGGAGACCCAGTACTTC
TRBV5-6	NA	NA	TRBJ2-5	14	CASSLGGFQETQYF	TGTGCCAGCAGCTTGGGTGGGTTTCAAGAGACCCAGTACTTC
TRBV11-3	NA	NA	TRBJ2-1	12	CASSHGVNEQFF	TGTGCCAGCAGCCACGGGGTCAATGAGCAGTTCTTC
TRBV20-1	TRBD2	NA	TRBJ2-1	18	CSARDLLAVGWSYNEQFF	TGCAGTGCTAGAGATCTTCTAGCGGTGGGGTGGTCCTACAATGAGCAGTTCTTC
TRBV20-1	NA	few	TRBJ2-1	12	CSAGLGPDEQFF	TGCAGTGCTGGATTGGGCCCCGATGAGCAGTTCTTC
TRBV6-1	NA	many	TRBJ1-1	13	CASRRTLPAEAFF	TGTGCCAGCAGAAGGACGTTACCGGCTGAAGCTTTCTTT
TRBV7-3	TRBD2	NA	TRBJ2-1	15	CASARLAGVGNEQFF	TGTGCCAGCGCCCGACTAGCGGGGGTGGGCAATGAGCAGTTCTTC
TRBV20-1	NA	NA	TRBJ2-3	15	CSARDRPAGTDTQYF	TGCAGTGCTAGAGATAGGCCCGCTGGCACAGATACGCAGTATTTT
TRBV7-8	NA	NA	TRBJ1-2	14	CARRPGRTTDGYTF	TGTGCCAGGAGACCCGGGCGGACCACCGATGGCTACACCTTC
TRBV7-9	TRBD2	NA	TRBJ2-7	12	CASSFPGGEQYF	TGTGCCAGCAGCTTCCCGGGGGGGGAGCAGTACTTC
TRBV20-1	TRBD1	few	TRBJ1-2	12	CSARDRVYGYTF	TGCAGTGCTAGGGACAGGGTGTATGGCTACACCTTC
TRBV18	NA	NA	TRBJ1-1	13	CASSTIGDTEAFF	TGTGCCAGCTCAACCATAGGGGACACTGAAGCTTTCTTT
TRBV12-3/TRBV12-4	NA	few	TRBJ2-7	13	CASSFGRVYEQYF	TGTGCCAGCAGTTTTGGTCGGGTCTACGAGCAGTACTTC
TRBV18	NA	few	TRBJ1-1	14	CASSPNFGGTEAFF	TGTGCCAGCTCACCGAATTTCGGGGGGACTGAAGCTTTCTTT
TRBV12-3/TRBV12-4	NA	NA	TRBJ2-7	12	CASSPEAYEQYF	TGTGCCAGCAGCCCGGAAGCCTACGAGCAGTACTTC
TRBV27	NA	NA	TRBJ1-5	14	CASSSGRGNQPQHF	TGTGCCAGCAGTAGCGGCCGCGGCAATCAGCCCCAGCATTTT
TRBV7-7	TRBD1	NA	TRBJ1-1	14	CASSWDRDNTEAFF	TGTGCCAGCAGCTGGGACAGGGACAACACTGAAGCTTTCTTT
TRBV12-3/TRBV12-4	NA	few	TRBJ1-2	15	CASSPRGGRDYGYTF	TGTGCCAGCAGCCCCCGCGGTGGGCGAGACTATGGCTACACCTTC
TRBV5-1	NA	NA	TRBJ1-1	15	CASSLVPVSNTEAFF	TGCGCCAGCAGCTTGGTTCCGGTTTCGAACACTGAAGCTTTCTTT
TRBV6-1	NA	many	TRBJ2-1	13	CASKESELGEQFF	TGTGCCAGCAAGGAAAGTGAACTTGGGGAGCAGTTCTTC
TRBV7-9	TRBD2	many	TRBJ2-3	16	CASSLGLAGGQDTQYF	TGTGCCAGCAGCTTAGGACTAGCGGGAGGGCAAGATACGCAGTATTTT
TRBV20-1	TRBD2	few	TRBJ2-3	17	CSARDRGLAGAQIPQYF	TGCAGTGCTAGAGATCGTGGCCTAGCGGGAGCACAGATTCCGCAGTATTTT
TRBV24-1	TRBD1	many	TRBJ2-3	15	CATSPGQGRTDTQYF	TGTGCCACCAGCCCCGGACAGGGACGCACAGATACGCAGTATTTT
TRBV5-1	TRBD2	few	TRBJ2-7	15	CASSLVAGGSYEQYF	TGCGCCAGCAGCTTGGTAGCGGGAGGCTCCTACGAGCAGTACTTC
TRBV29-1	TRBD1	NA	TRBJ1-4	13	CSFWGTGNEKLFF	TGCAGCTTCTGGGGGACAGGGAATGAAAAACTGTTTTTT
TRBV7-2	TRBD2	NA	TRBJ2-3	17	CASSLGRGLASTDTQYF	TGTGCCAGCAGCTTAGGAAGGGGACTAGCGAGCACAGATACGCAGTATTTT
TRBV20-1	NA	NA	TRBJ2-7	15	CSARDFTESGYEQYF	TGCAGTGCTAGAGATTTCACAGAGAGTGGGTACGAGCAGTACTTC
TRBV7-3	NA	few	TRBJ1-1	12	CASSLIMTEAFF	TGTGCCAGCAGCTTAATTATGACTGAAGCTTTCTTT
TRBV20-1	NA	few	TRBJ2-7	14	CSAPNLGGSDEQYF	TGCAGTGCTCCCAATTTGGGGGGTAGCGACGAGCAGTACTTC